The clone carrying this T cell receptor (beta chain) was seen at least ten times. Its antigen is not known. The record originates from a study of T cells after yellow fever vaccination. A 5'RACE template-switching step, the method used to make TCR cDNA, added a universal primer site and UMIs. TCRdb re-called the 5' RACE reads through MiXCR, storing one row per CDR3 protein. This sample carries about 53,000 distinct CDR3 sequences, around 7% of them seen once, and the ten largest clones take approximately 41%. Broader study findings: After the booster, roughly 96% of CD4 and just over 85% of CD8 primary-response clones were re-detected. Abundant clonotypes from the bulk population could get into FACS-sorted repertoires as contaminants. Across the CD4 and CD8 compartments, a small share of clonotypes was present in both.

The V gene lost 2 bases and the J gene lost 8 bases, with 19 bases spanning the gap. Germline V CDR1 and CDR2: SQVTM, ANQGSEA. The CDR3 totals 15 residues. The sequences come from CD8+ T cells sorted from PBMCs, collected on the day of the first yellow fever vaccination. This TCR was recovered from a man between 18 and 35 years old who received the YFV17D yellow fever vaccine. The chain uses TRBV29-1 and TRBJ2-1; maybe TRBD1 (5 bases). The DNA of the CDR3 is TGCAGCGTTGAAAGAAGCCAGGGTTTCGTGGATGAGCAGTTCTTC. Its translation: CSVERSQGFVDEQFF.